The 30 T cell receptor beta chains presented below share a single source sample, sequenced in a study of blood T cells in healthy people across ages. A second PCR of 7 to 11 cycles used a sample-barcoded 5' primer and a J-beta primer mix. TCRdb used MiXCR to reprocess the 5' RACE reads, holding one entry per CDR3 protein. The repertoire holds over 750,000 distinct CDR3 sequences, roughly 25% seen once, with 9.4% in the top ten. The same data also went into a second study, on T cells of mothers and their children.

The sequencing input was blood. The receptors come from a boy aged 5-17 years in good health.

This clonotype was counted only a few times. The rearrangement links TRBV29-1 to TRBJ2-5, with 8 bases matching TRBD1. The DNA end lines up better with TRBJ2-7; the J call may be wrong. Germline V gene lookup returns CDR1 SQVTM and CDR2 ANQGSEA. This CDR3 region has 12 residues. The CDR3 DNA is TGCAGCGCCGCGGACAGGGAGTACGAGCAGTACTTC. Encoded protein: CSAADREYEQYF.

The gene calls are TRBV11-2 and TRBJ2-5; 8 nucleotides match TRBD2. Germline V gene sequence: CDR1 SGHAT, CDR2 FQNNGV. J was trimmed by 1 base and V by 0 bases; bases with no gene match: 7. This CDR3 region has 17 residues. The CDR3 loop is CASSLDWLAGIQETQYF. The CDR3, as DNA: TGTGCCAGCAGCTTAGATTGGCTAGCGGGCATCCAAGAGACCCAGTACTTC.

The chain joins TRBV11-3 to TRBJ1-3; possibly TRBD1 for D (5 bases). V was pared by 3 bases and J by 1 base, with 13 bases between. This CDR3 contains 16 residues. CDR1 is SGHNT and CDR2 is YENEEA in the germline V gene. The CDR3 bases are TGTGCCAGCAGCTTCCAGGGAGTATCGTCTGGAAACACCATATATTTT. This translates into CASSFQGVSSGNTIYF. Variable domain in full (rest from reference TRBV11-3 and TRBJ1-3): EAGVVQSPRYKIIEKKQPVAFWCNPISGHNTLYWYLQNLGQGPELLIRYENEEAVDDSQLPKDRFSAERLKGVDSTLKIQPAELGDSAVYLCASSFQGVSSGNTIYFGEGSWLTVV.

This chain connects TRBV5-1 to TRBJ2-2; D may be TRBD2 (6 bases). CDR3 length: 13 amino acids. Trimming stripped 4 bases from V and 6 bases from J, with 10 bases between. From germline, CDR1 is SGHRS and CDR2 YFSETQ. The DNA of the CDR3 is TGCGCCAGCAGCCGCGGGGACGCCGGGGAGCTGTTTTTT. This gives the protein CASSRGDAGELFF. The entire variable domain, with the rest obtained from reference TRBV5-1 and TRBJ2-2, is as follows: KAGVTQTPRYLIKTRGQQVTLSCSPISGHRSVSWYQQTPGQGLQFLFEYFSETQRNKGNFPGRFSGRQFSNSRSEMNVSTLELGDSALYLCASSRGDAGELFFGEGSRLTVL.

This clonotype has more than one count but fewer than ten. V gene TRBV7-2 combines with J gene TRBJ2-7; 9 bases line up with TRBD1. The CDR3 runs to 14 residues. The V gene's germline CDR1 is SGHTA and CDR2 FQGNSA. With 8 bases clipped from V and 5 bases from J, the junction kept 10 bases outside the gene matches. CDR3 sequence (DNA): TGTGCCAGCGGCCCCCGGGACAGGGCCAACGAGCAGTACTTC. It yields the protein CASGPRDRANEQYF. The variable domain in full, with the rest retrieved from reference TRBV7-2 and TRBJ2-7, is GAGVSQSPSNKVTEKGKDVELRCDPISGHTALYWYRQSLGQGLEFLIYFQGNSAPDKSGLPSDRFSAERTGGSVSTLTIQRTQQEDSAVYLCASGPRDRANEQYFGPGTRLTVT.

This clonotype was recorded once. V usage is TRBV7-2 and J usage is TRBJ2-1; the D gene is possibly TRBD1 (6 bases). The DNA end favors TRBJ2-7, so the J call may be wrong. The CDR3 extends over 16 amino acids. In germline, CDR1 is SGHTA, CDR2 FQGNSA. DNA of the CDR3: TGTGCCAGCAGCTTAGGTGAAGACAGGCACTCCTACGAGCAGTACTTC. It encodes CASSLGEDRHSYEQYF.

This rearrangement joins TRBV25-1 to TRBJ2-5, with 11 bases fitting TRBD2. Germline CDR1 is MGHDK and CDR2 is SYGVNS. J lost 5 bases, V lost 6 bases, and 5 bases had no gene match. CDR3 size: 14 residues. In nucleotides, the CDR3 is TGTGCCAGCAGGGTAGCGGGAGGGCCTGAGACCCAGTACTTC. This encodes CASRVAGGPETQYF. Supplemented by reference TRBV25-1 and TRBJ2-5, the full variable domain reads EADIYQTPRYLVIGTGKKITLECSQTMGHDKMYWYQQDPGMELHLIHYSYGVNSTEKGDLSSESTVSRIRTEHFPLTLESARPSHTSQYLCASRVAGGPETQYFGPGTRLLVL.

The V call is TRBV7-9, the J call TRBJ1-2, with D tentatively TRBD1 (5 bases). Germline lookup yields CDR1 SEHNR and CDR2 FQNEAQ (reference sequence). The CDR3 runs 15 residues. V shed 1 base and J shed 0 bases, with 9 bases lying between them. The CDR3 spells CASSLVDIPNYGYTF. The CDR3 DNA sequence: TGTGCCAGCAGCTTAGTGGACATACCTAACTATGGCTACACCTTC. The complete variable domain, with remaining parts taken from reference TRBV7-9 and TRBJ1-2, reads DTGVSQNPRHKITKRGQNVTFRCDPISEHNRLYWYRQTLGQGPEFLTYFQNEAQLEKSRLLSDRFSAERPKGSFSTLEIQRTEQGDSAMYLCASSLVDIPNYGYTFGSGTRLTVV.

This clonotype turned up a few times. This chain connects TRBV12-5 to TRBJ2-5; a weak D match, TRBD1 (6 bases). This CDR3 spans 13 amino acids. V lost 3 bases and J 5 bases, leaving 10 bases between the germline ends. Germline CDR1 and CDR2: LGHNT and FRNRAP. CDR3 region: CASGLGGSETQYF. CDR3 DNA: TGTGCTAGTGGTTTAGGGGGATCGGAGACCCAGTACTTC.

This chain connects TRBV20-1 to TRBJ2-5, with 8 bases aligning to TRBD2. The DNA matches TRBJ2-1 better at its end, which makes the J call doubtful. The CDR3 has 16 amino acids. Germline values: CDR1 DFQATT, CDR2 SNEGSKA (reference sequence). This CDR3 reads CSASRPLADLYNEQFF. For the CDR3, the DNA is TGCAGTGCTAGCCGTCCACTAGCGGACCTTTACAATGAGCAGTTCTTC.

This clonotype was observed a few times. The chain carries TRBV20-1 and TRBJ1-4, with 9 positions matching TRBD1. Germline V gene data show CDR1 as DFQATT and CDR2 as SNEGSKA (reference sequence). With V trimmed by 3 bases and J by 7 bases, 6 bases remained unmatched. This CDR3 region has 14 residues. The CDR3 DNA is TGCAGTGCTAGTACAGGGGGCTTAGGTGAAAAACTGTTTTTT. Encoded protein: CSASTGGLGEKLFF.

This chain joins TRBV5-1 and TRBJ2-5, with D maybe TRBD1 (6 bases). V was shortened by 4 bases and J by 4 bases, with 14 bases between the two germline ends. This CDR3 has 14 residues. From germline, CDR1 is SGHRS and CDR2 YFSETQ. DNA for the CDR3: TGCGCCAGCAGCAAGACAGGCTTTGGAGAGACCCAGTACTTC. Translation gives CASSKTGFGETQYF.

This clonotype appeared a few times. The genes are TRBV7-8 and TRBJ2-5; tentative D call: TRBD2 (6 bases). V was shortened by 2 bases and J by 1 base, with 11 bases between the two germline ends. CDR1 and CDR2 (germline): SGHVS, FQNEAQ. This CDR3 comprises 15 residues. This chain's CDR3 is CASSLRLSGQETQYF. For the CDR3, the DNA is TGTGCCAGCAGCTTACGGCTTAGCGGCCAAGAGACCCAGTACTTC.

This sequence joins TRBV29-1 and TRBJ2-7; D not resolved. The germline CDR1 and CDR2 sequences are SQVTM and ANQGSEA. The CDR3 loop spans 12 amino acids. V was trimmed by 6 bases and J by 5 bases, leaving 14 bases between them. In DNA form, the CDR3 reads TGCAGCGTAACAGATACCCTCCACGAGCAGTACTTC. Translating gives CSVTDTLHEQYF.

The chain employs TRBV5-1 and TRBJ2-7; 15 positions match TRBD2. In germline, CDR1 is SGHRS, CDR2 YFSETQ. V shed 3 bases, J shed 1 base, and the junction held 8 bases outside the gene matches. This CDR3 contains 18 residues. The CDR3 sequence is CASSSGLAGGRVSYEQYF. For the CDR3, the DNA is TGCGCCAGCAGCTCGGGACTAGCGGGAGGCCGCGTTTCCTACGAGCAGTACTTC.

This clonotype was detected a few times. The junction shows a germline mismatch at one end, possibly a read error. This sequence joins TRBV15 and TRBJ1-1, with D hard to call. Germline assignment: CDR1 LNHNV and CDR2 YYDKDF (reference sequence). This CDR3 is built from 12 residues. Here the CDR3 reads CATSGDSGEAFF. In nucleotides, the CDR3 is TGTGCCACCAGCGGAGATAGTGGGGAAGCTTTCTTT.

This rearrangement joins TRBV2 to TRBJ2-7; 8 nucleotides line up with TRBD2. Germline V lookup: CDR1 SNHLY, CDR2 FYNNEI. The CDR3 is made up of 13 amino acids. V was clipped by 8 bases and J by 2 bases; unmatched bases: 5. The CDR3 bases are TGTGCCAGCCGGGGGGGGACGCCCTACGAGCAGTACTTC. Its translation is CASRGGTPYEQYF.

This clonotype came up many times. V gene TRBV28 combines with J gene TRBJ2-7; 8 nucleotides align to TRBD2. Germline lookup yields CDR1 MDHEN and CDR2 SYDVKM. V dropped 5 bases and J dropped 0; count of bases not matched to a gene: 9. CDR3 length: 16 residues. The CDR3 DNA is TGTGCCAGCAGTCGGGGGGGAGGCGGGTACTCCTACGAGCAGTACTTC. Translated, it gives CASSRGGGGYSYEQYF.

V gene TRBV9 combines with J gene TRBJ2-1, with D tentatively TRBD2 (7 bases). The CDR3 is 17 amino acids. Trimming cost V 3 bases and J 4 bases, with 20 bases left between them. Germline CDR1 is SGDLS and CDR2 is YYNGEE. CDR3 loop: CASSADVGGAGYNEQFF. In nucleotides, the CDR3 is TGTGCCAGCAGCGCGGATGTAGGGGGGGCAGGTTACAATGAGCAGTTCTTC.

The V call is TRBV5-6, the J call TRBJ2-2; 14 bases are shared with TRBD2. V trimming: 5 bases; J trimming: 5 bases; junction bases outside the gene matches: 5. From germline, CDR1 is SGHDT and CDR2 YYEEEE. CDR3 length equals 16 residues. CDR3 region: CASRTGLAGVTGELFF. The CDR3 nucleotides are TGTGCCAGCAGGACGGGACTAGCGGGAGTGACCGGGGAGCTGTTTTTT. Combining the CDR3 with reference TRBV5-6 and TRBJ2-2 gives the whole variable domain DAGVTQSPTHLIKTRGQQVTLRCSPKSGHDTVSWYQQALGQGPQFIFQYYEEEERQRGNFPDRFSGHQFPNYSSELNVNALLLGDSALYLCASRTGLAGVTGELFFGEGSRLTVL.

This clonotype was picked up a small number of times. The chain has TRBV7-2 and TRBJ2-5, with a tentative D call TRBD2 (6 bases). The J call may not be correct, given that the DNA end is closer to TRBJ2-1. The CDR3 length is 13 residues. CDR1 and CDR2 from the germline V gene are SGHTA and FQGNSA. CDR3 region: CASSLVRGNEQFF. CDR3 coding DNA: TGTGCCAGCAGCTTAGTGCGGGGAAATGAGCAGTTCTTC.

The CDR3 DNA sequence: TGTGCCAGCAGTCCGGGACAAGCTAATTCCGGGGAGCTGTTTTTT. Amino acid sequence: CASSPGQANSGELFF. The gene calls are TRBV7-2 and TRBJ2-2, with D possibly matching TRBD1 (6 bases). CDR1 and CDR2 from the germline V gene are SGHTA and FQGNSA. There are 15 residues in the CDR3. Trimming removed 6 bases at V and 6 bases at J, with 17 bases between.

This clonotype was counted a few times. The CDR3 loop reads CASSQEVFRGENNEQFF. For the CDR3, the DNA is TGCGCCAGCAGCCAAGAAGTGTTCAGGGGCGAAAACAATGAGCAGTTCTTC. The chain recombines TRBV4-3 with TRBJ2-5; a possible D gene is TRBD1 (6 bases). TRBJ2-1 matches the DNA end more closely, so the J call is doubtful. CDR1 is LGHNA, CDR2 YSLEER, per germline. This CDR3 is 17 amino acids long.

This clonotype has only a few counts. This chain links TRBV5-1 with TRBJ2-7; D assignment may be TRBD1 or TRBD2 (5 bases each). The V gene's germline CDR1 is SGHRS and CDR2 YFSETQ. V gave up 7 bases and J gave up 5 bases, with 22 bases separating them. This CDR3 contains 15 residues. The CDR3 is CASRRGDPNEDEQYF. CDR3 nucleotide sequence: TGCGCCAGCCGAAGAGGGGACCCCAATGAAGACGAGCAGTACTTC.

This clonotype was counted between two and nine times. The chain carries TRBV9 and TRBJ2-7, with D hard to call. The V and J ends lost 9 bases and 4 bases respectively, with 5 bases between them. Germline V gene data show CDR1 as SGDLS and CDR2 as YYNGEE. The CDR3 has 9 amino acids. This CDR3 reads CANVYEQYF. CDR3 sequence (DNA): TGTGCCAACGTGTACGAGCAGTACTTC.

The chain combines TRBV11-2 with TRBJ2-1, with D hard to call. The CDR3 loop spans 16 amino acids. Trimming pared 0 bases from V and 0 bases from J, leaving 9 bases between. The V gene's germline CDR1 is SGHAT and CDR2 FQNNGV. CDR3 sequence reads: CASSLDQRSSYNEQFF. The CDR3 bases are TGTGCCAGCAGCTTAGATCAGAGAAGCTCCTACAATGAGCAGTTCTTC.

The V gene is TRBV20-1, the J gene TRBJ2-1, with a weak D call TRBD1 (6 bases). The DNA end lines up better with TRBJ2-5; the J call may be wrong. This CDR3 is built from 16 residues. Germline values: CDR1 DFQATT, CDR2 SNEGSKA (reference sequence). The CDR3 protein is CSARDIVQGSRETQYF. DNA for the CDR3: TGCAGTGCTAGAGACATAGTACAGGGTTCTCGGGAGACCCAGTACTTC.

In its sample, this clonotype was seen a few times. The CDR3 region has the DNA TGCAGCGTTGAAGACCTGGGCCAAGAGACCCAGTACTTC. Protein sequence: CSVEDLGQETQYF. The V call is TRBV29-1, the J call TRBJ2-5; no reliable D call. The CDR3 is 13 amino acids. The ends were cut back, 0 bases at V and 1 base at J, with 6 bases in the middle. Germline values: CDR1 SQVTM, CDR2 ANQGSEA.

This clonotype has a handful of counts. A read error is likely, as this CDR3 ends without the conserved phenylalanine or tryptophan. The CDR3 is CASSIAGMKSIQYL. CDR3 sequence (DNA): TGTGCCAGCAGCATAGCGGGAATGAAGTCCATTCAGTACCTC. The chain couples TRBV7-9 to TRBJ2-4, with 8 bases identical to TRBD2. CDR3 size: 14 residues. CDR1 SEHNR and CDR2 FQNEAQ come from the germline V gene (reference sequence).

The CDR3 DNA reads TGCGCCAGCAGCCTATGGACTGAAACTATTTCTACCTATGGCTACACCTTC. Its protein is CASSLWTETISTYGYTF. The chain links TRBV5-1 to TRBJ1-2; D gene uncertain. Germline values: CDR1 SGHRS, CDR2 YFSETQ. The CDR3 is 17 amino acids. V lost 4 bases and J 4 bases, leaving 23 bases between the germline ends.